Included here is one T cell receptor (beta chain) sequence, with context. These data belong to a study of blood T cell repertoires in COVID-19. Study overall: The United States, Italy and Spain provided the acute and convalescent COVID-19 samples. Sources were T cells, B-cell-depleted T cells, or PBMCs; the material itself was cDNA or gDNA.

The CDR3 consists of 16 residues. V lost 1 base to trimming and J lost 4 bases; unmatched junction nucleotides: 7. The germline CDR1 and CDR2 sequences are KGHSH and LQKENI. Original handling: Estimation of nucleated cell counts relied on the amplification of reference gene primers. Profiled with immunoSEQ multiplex PCR; TCRdb holds only in-frame clones, not every one. The V and J calls and clone size were taken over from that table, and D and trimming were inferred from the DNA. The data hold around 100,000 clones, with roughly 87% observed a single time. The TCR sequence derives from a human donor in a cohort sampled during active COVID-19. Input material: peripheral blood. The chain joins TRBV18 to TRBJ1-5, with TRBD1 identical over 7 bases. CDR3 in DNA: TGTGCCAGCTCACCACAGGCAGGGGGATCGAATCAGCCCCAGCATTTT. This translates into CASSPQAGGSNQPQHF. The whole variable domain, filled in from reference TRBV18 and TRBJ1-5, reads NAGVMQNPRHLVRRRGQEARLRCSPMKGHSHVYWYRQLPEEGLKFMVYLQKENIIDESGMPKERFSAEFPKEGPSILRIQQVVRGDSAAYFCASSPQAGGSNQPQHFGDGTRLSIL.